These 7 T cell receptor beta chains were all obtained from the same sample, sequenced in a study of shared clonotypes between healthy human individuals. Libraries were prepared by immunoSEQ multiplex PCR; TCRdb keeps only in-frame clonotypes and omits some of them. The sample records about 980,000 clones, approximately 80% being singletons. Input material: memory CD4+ T cells sorted from blood. Subset: CD45RA-negative fraction. These receptors were taken from a man aged 18 to 35 in good health.

At least ten counts were recorded for this clone. Other DNA sequences of this sample code for an identical CDR3. In nucleotides, the CDR3 is TGTGCCAGCTCGGGCACTTCCTACGAGCAGTACTTC. It specifies CASSGTSYEQYF. The chain recombines TRBV18 with TRBJ2-7; D is undetermined. This CDR3 is 12 amino acids long. Trimming pared 6 bases from V and 1 base from J, leaving 7 bases between. Germline V gene data show CDR1 as KGHSH and CDR2 as LQKENI.

This clone was counted many times. The chain employs TRBV6-5 and TRBJ2-7; possibly TRBD1 for D (6 bases). The CDR3 is 15 amino acids. V lost 2 bases and J 3 bases, leaving 14 bases between the germline ends. CDR1 is MNHEY, CDR2 SVGAGI, per germline. CDR3 region: CASSYVGARVYEQYF. Written as DNA, the CDR3 is TGTGCCAGCAGTTACGTGGGGGCGCGAGTCTACGAGCAGTACTTC.

For this clone: Sequence at one end of the junction differs from germline and may be a read error. The gene calls are TRBV7-7 and TRBJ1-1; D remains unclear. The CDR3 is 13 residues long. Per the germline V gene, CDR1 is SSHAT and CDR2 is FNYEAQ (reference sequence). This chain's CDR3 is CASSFNRNTEAFF. As DNA, the CDR3 is TGTGCTAGCAGCTTTAACAGAAACACTGAAGCTTTCTTT. The entire variable domain, with the rest obtained from reference TRBV7-7 and TRBJ1-1, is as follows: GAGVSQSPRYKVTKRGQDVTLRCDPISSHATLYWYQQALGQGPEFLTYFNYEAQPDKSGLPSDRFSAERPEGSISTLTIQRTEQRDSAMYRCASSFNRNTEAFFGQGTRLTVV.

The chain employs TRBV9 and TRBJ2-1; D could derive from TRBD1 or TRBD2 (6 bases each). The V gene lost 0 bases and the J gene lost 5 bases, with 18 bases spanning the gap. The germline V gene has CDR1 SGDLS and CDR2 YYNGEE. This CDR3 is 17 amino acids long. This CDR3 reads CASSVEGWRGANNEQFF. In DNA, the CDR3 is TGTGCCAGCAGCGTAGAAGGTTGGAGGGGGGCTAACAATGAGCAGTTCTTC.

This chain joins TRBV7-9 and TRBJ2-7; no clear D. Germline-derived CDR1 and CDR2 are SEHNR and FQNEAQ (reference sequence). Trimming shortened V by 5 bases and J by 2 bases, and 10 bases separated the two germline ends. CDR3 length equals 13 residues. DNA for the CDR3: TGTGCCAGCAGCCCTCTAGGGACCTACGAGCAGTACTTC. Translation gives CASSPLGTYEQYF.

V usage is TRBV29-1 and J usage is TRBJ1-1; 7 nucleotides align to TRBD1. V lost 4 bases to trimming and J lost 10 bases; unmatched junction nucleotides: 18. Germline V gene sequence: CDR1 SQVTM, CDR2 ANQGSEA. The length of the CDR3 is 15 residues. The CDR3 protein is CSVGRSGQSPFGAFF. For the CDR3, the DNA is TGCAGCGTTGGGCGTTCGGGACAGTCCCCGTTCGGAGCTTTCTTT.

The J gene is TRBJ1-5, the V gene TRBV6-1; D uncertain. This CDR3 has 14 amino acids. V lost 0 bases and J lost 7, with 10 bases in between. Germline-derived CDR1 and CDR2 are MNHNS and SASEGT. CDR3 bases: TGTGCCAGCAGTGAAGCCCAATTGGGGCAGCCCCAGCATTTT. This gives the protein CASSEAQLGQPQHF.